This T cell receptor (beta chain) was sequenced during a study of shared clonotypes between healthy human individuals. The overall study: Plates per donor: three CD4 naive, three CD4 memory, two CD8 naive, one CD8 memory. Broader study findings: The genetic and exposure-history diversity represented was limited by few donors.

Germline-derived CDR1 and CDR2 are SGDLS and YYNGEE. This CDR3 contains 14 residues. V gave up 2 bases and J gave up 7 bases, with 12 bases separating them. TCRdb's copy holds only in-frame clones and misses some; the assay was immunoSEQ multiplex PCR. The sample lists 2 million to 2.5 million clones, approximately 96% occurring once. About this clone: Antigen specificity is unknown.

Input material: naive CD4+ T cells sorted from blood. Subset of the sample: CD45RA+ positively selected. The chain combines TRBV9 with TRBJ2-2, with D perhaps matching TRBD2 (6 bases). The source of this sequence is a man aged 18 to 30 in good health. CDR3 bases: TGTGCCAGCAGCGTGCTAGCGAGGAACGGGGAGCTGTTTTTT. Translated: CASSVLARNGELFF.